One and the same sample provided the 14 T cell receptor beta chains below, sequenced in a study of blood T cell repertoires in COVID-19 (dated by TCRdb to 2018 to 2021). The protocol used for the library was the immunoSEQ multiplex PCR assay. The immuneACCESS repertoire file appears here via TCRdb, limited to in-frame rearrangements. These files lack a portion of the clones; in checked studies, under half of the deficit traces to unresolved V genes, and the cause of the others is not known. In all, the sample holds a few hundred thousand clones, and 85% of those were seen once. The ten largest clones represent just over 7% of the sample. The specimen sequenced was peripheral blood. The receptors derive from a human donor in a cohort sampled during active COVID-19.

The CDR3 region is CASQTAGTASTDTQYF. The CDR3 bases are TGTGCCAGTCAAACAGCGGGGACCGCTAGCACAGATACGCAGTATTTT. V usage is TRBV3-1 (or the pseudogene TRBV3-2) and J usage is TRBJ2-3, with TRBD2 identical over 7 bases. The ends lost 9 bases at V and 0 bases at J; junction bases unmatched: 12. The CDR3 runs 16 residues. The germline gives CDR1 LGHDT, CDR2 YNNKEL (reference sequence).

The chain couples TRBV7-3 to TRBJ1-3, with 7 bases lining up with TRBD1. V shed 5 bases and J 0 bases; nucleotides not matched to a gene: 10. CDR1 and CDR2 from the germline V gene are SGHTA and FQGTGA. This CDR3 has 17 residues. CDR3 in amino acids: CASSETGRSDSGNTIYF. CDR3 bases: TGTGCCAGCAGCGAGACAGGGCGCTCGGACTCTGGAAACACCATATATTTT.

The chain links TRBV5-1 to TRBJ1-2, with D uncertain. CDR3 length: 13 amino acids. The germline V gene has CDR1 SGHRS and CDR2 YFSETQ. Trimming stripped 1 base from V and 8 bases from J, with 12 bases between. The CDR3 protein is CASSLTLPRGYTF. In DNA, the CDR3 is TGCGCCAGCAGCTTGACCCTGCCTAGGGGCTACACCTTC. Full variable domain (missing parts from reference TRBV5-1 and TRBJ1-2): KAGVTQTPRYLIKTRGQQVTLSCSPISGHRSVSWYQQTPGQGLQFLFEYFSETQRNKGNFPGRFSGRQFSNSRSEMNVSTLELGDSALYLCASSLTLPRGYTFGSGTRLTVV.

This clone has only one observation. V and J are TRBV6-1 and TRBJ1-5; a weak D match, TRBD1 (6 bases). The germline gives CDR1 MNHNS, CDR2 SASEGT. Between the trimmed V and J ends, which lost 2 bases and 5 bases, there was a span of 13 bases. This CDR3 is built from 15 residues. CDR3 coding DNA: TGTGCCAGCAGTGAACCTGACAGGCGATATCAGCCCCAGCATTTT. This gives the protein CASSEPDRRYQPQHF.

The chain couples TRBV4-1 to TRBJ2-7; 8 positions agree with TRBD1. The trim removed 4 bases at V and 5 bases at J, leaving 10 bases unmatched. The CDR3 is made up of 15 amino acids. Germline CDR1 is MGHRA and CDR2 is YSYEKL. The CDR3 region is CASSLRTGNRDEQYF. CDR3 nucleotides: TGCGCCAGCAGCCTACGGACAGGGAATCGGGACGAGCAGTACTTC.

CDR3 coding DNA: TGCGCCAGCAGCCGGGACAGTAAAAACATTCAGTACTTC. It translates to CASSRDSKNIQYF. The chain couples TRBV5-1 to TRBJ2-4; 7 bases are a match to TRBD1. V lost 4 bases, J lost 4 bases, and 2 bases stayed unmatched. Germline loops: CDR1 SGHRS, CDR2 YFSETQ. The CDR3 extends over 13 amino acids. The whole variable domain, filled in from reference TRBV5-1 and TRBJ2-4, reads KAGVTQTPRYLIKTRGQQVTLSCSPISGHRSVSWYQQTPGQGLQFLFEYFSETQRNKGNFPGRFSGRQFSNSRSEMNVSTLELGDSALYLCASSRDSKNIQYFGAGTRLSVL.

The CDR3 loop is CASSLGGPQPQHF. CDR3 coding DNA: TGTGCCAGCAGTTTAGGAGGGCCTCAGCCCCAGCATTTT. The V gene is TRBV28, the J gene TRBJ1-5; no clear D. The CDR3 length is 13 residues. The V end lost 2 bases, the J end lost 6 bases, and 8 bases lay between the germline ends. Germline-derived CDR1 and CDR2 are MDHEN and SYDVKM.

The gene calls are TRBV7-9 and TRBJ1-2; possibly TRBD1 for D (6 bases). With 2 bases removed from V and 8 bases from J, the gap between germline ends came to 12 bases. Per germline, CDR1 SEHNR and CDR2 FQNEAQ (reference sequence). The CDR3 runs 13 residues. This CDR3 reads CASSLRSGDGYTF. CDR3 DNA: TGTGCCAGCAGCTTACGCTCAGGGGACGGCTACACCTTC.

The chain joins TRBV18 to TRBJ2-3; 10 nucleotides align to TRBD2. V dropped 3 bases and J dropped 1; count of bases not matched to a gene: 1. The CDR3 is 15 residues long. Germline-derived CDR1 and CDR2 are KGHSH and LQKENI. CDR3 in DNA: TGTGCCAGCTCACCCGGACTAGCGGGCACAGATACGCAGTATTTT. Amino acid sequence: CASSPGLAGTDTQYF.

This sequence joins TRBV5-1 and TRBJ1-4; possible D gene TRBD1, 5 bases. Germline V CDR1 and CDR2: SGHRS, YFSETQ. The CDR3 consists of 15 residues. V was shortened by 3 bases and J by 4 bases, with 13 bases between the two germline ends. This CDR3 is CASSSNRGLNEKLFF. In nucleotides, the CDR3 is TGCGCCAGCAGCTCCAATAGGGGACTTAATGAAAAACTGTTTTTT.

CDR3 residues: CAISDRLADEQYF. The CDR3 DNA sequence: TGTGCCATCAGTGATCGACTAGCAGACGAGCAGTACTTC. This chain links TRBV10-3 with TRBJ2-7; 7 bases are a match to TRBD2. V lost 3 bases to trimming and J lost 5 bases; unmatched junction nucleotides: 4. Germline loops: CDR1 ENHRY, CDR2 SYGVKD. The CDR3 length is 13 residues.

This clone came up once. The rearrangement links TRBV6-4 to TRBJ2-3, with TRBD2 matching 11 bases. V shed 6 bases and J 3 bases; nucleotides not matched to a gene: 5. The CDR3 is 15 amino acids. Germline CDR1 is MRHNA and CDR2 is SNTAGT. The CDR3 protein is CASRRLAGKTDTQYF. In nucleotides, the CDR3 is TGTGCCAGCAGAAGACTAGCGGGAAAAACAGATACGCAGTATTTT.

The chain is built from TRBV11-3 and TRBJ2-1, with D unclear. Trimming removed 5 bases from V and 7 bases from J, with 6 bases in between. Germline V lookup: CDR1 SGHNT, CDR2 YENEEA. This CDR3 is built from 11 residues. DNA of the CDR3: TGTGCCAGCAGCCAGGCTAATGAGCAGTTCTTC. Protein product: CASSQANEQFF.

The chain uses TRBV5-1 and TRBJ2-7, with unresolved D. The germline CDR1 and CDR2 sequences are SGHRS and YFSETQ. This CDR3 has 14 residues. Trimming took 0 bases from V and 3 from J, leaving 10 bases between them. The CDR3 region is CASSLGAEYYEQYF. The CDR3, as DNA: TGCGCCAGCAGCTTGGGGGCAGAATACTACGAGCAGTACTTC.